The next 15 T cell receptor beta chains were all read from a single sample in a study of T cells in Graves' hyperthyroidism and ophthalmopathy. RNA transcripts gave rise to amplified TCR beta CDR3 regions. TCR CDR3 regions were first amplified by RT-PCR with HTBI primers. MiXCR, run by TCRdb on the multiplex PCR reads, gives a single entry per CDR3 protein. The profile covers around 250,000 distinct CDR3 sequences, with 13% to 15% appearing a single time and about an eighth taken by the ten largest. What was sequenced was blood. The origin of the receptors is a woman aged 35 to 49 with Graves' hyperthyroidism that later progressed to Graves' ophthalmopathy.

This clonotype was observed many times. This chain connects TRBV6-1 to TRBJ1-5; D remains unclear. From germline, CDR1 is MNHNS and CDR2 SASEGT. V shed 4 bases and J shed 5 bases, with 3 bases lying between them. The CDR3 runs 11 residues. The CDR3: CASSGDQPQHF. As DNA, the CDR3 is TGTGCCAGCAGTGGAGATCAGCCCCAGCATTTT.

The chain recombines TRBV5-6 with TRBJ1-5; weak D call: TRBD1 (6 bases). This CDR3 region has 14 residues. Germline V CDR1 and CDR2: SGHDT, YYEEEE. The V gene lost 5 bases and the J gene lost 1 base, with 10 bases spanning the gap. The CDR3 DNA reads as TGTGCCAGCAGTTTCCAGGGGAGCAATCAGCCCCAGCATTTT. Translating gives CASSFQGSNQPQHF.

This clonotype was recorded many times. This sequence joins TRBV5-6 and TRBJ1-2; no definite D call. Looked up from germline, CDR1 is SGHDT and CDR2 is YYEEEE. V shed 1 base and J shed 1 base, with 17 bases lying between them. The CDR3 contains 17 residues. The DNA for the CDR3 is TGTGCCAGCAGCTTGATCAAGGCCTTGCAAATTAACTATGGCTACACCTTC. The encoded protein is CASSLIKALQINYGYTF.

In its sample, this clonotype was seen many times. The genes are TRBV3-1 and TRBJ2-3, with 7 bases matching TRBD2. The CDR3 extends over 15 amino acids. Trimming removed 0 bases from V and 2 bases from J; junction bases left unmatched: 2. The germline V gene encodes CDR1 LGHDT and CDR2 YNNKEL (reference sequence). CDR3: CASSQDGDYTDTQYF. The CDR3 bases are TGTGCCAGCAGCCAAGACGGGGACTACACAGATACGCAGTATTTT.

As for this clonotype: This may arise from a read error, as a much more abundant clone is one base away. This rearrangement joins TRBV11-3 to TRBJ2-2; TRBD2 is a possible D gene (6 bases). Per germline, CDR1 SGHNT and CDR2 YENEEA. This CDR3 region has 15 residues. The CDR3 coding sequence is TGTGCCAGCAGCCAGAATCAGCTAGGGGCCGGGGGGCTGTTTTTT. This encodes CASSQNQLGAGGLFF. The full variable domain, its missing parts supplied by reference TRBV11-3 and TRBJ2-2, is EAGVVQSPRYKIIEKKQPVAFWCNPISGHNTLYWYLQNLGQGPELLIRYENEEAVDDSQLPKDRFSAERLKGVDSTLKIQPAELGDSAVYLCASSQNQLGAGGLFFGEGSRLTVL.

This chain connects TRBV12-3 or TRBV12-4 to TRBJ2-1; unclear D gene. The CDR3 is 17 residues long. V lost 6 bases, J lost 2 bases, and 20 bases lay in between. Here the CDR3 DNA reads TGTGCCAGCAGCCAAGGGTCTGGGGTAGGAACCTACAATGAGCAGTTCTTC. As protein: CASSQGSGVGTYNEQFF.

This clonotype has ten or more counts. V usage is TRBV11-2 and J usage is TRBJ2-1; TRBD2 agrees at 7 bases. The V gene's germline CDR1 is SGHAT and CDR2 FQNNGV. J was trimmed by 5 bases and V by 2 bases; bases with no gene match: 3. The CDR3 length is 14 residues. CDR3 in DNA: TGTGCCAGCAGCTTATCTAGCGGAAACAATGAGCAGTTCTTC. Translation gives CASSLSSGNNEQFF. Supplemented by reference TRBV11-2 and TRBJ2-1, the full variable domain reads EAGVAQSPRYKIIEKRQSVAFWCNPISGHATLYWYQQILGQGPKLLIQFQNNGVVDDSQLPKDRFSAERLKGVDSTLKIQPAKLEDSAVYLCASSLSSGNNEQFFGPGTRLTVL.

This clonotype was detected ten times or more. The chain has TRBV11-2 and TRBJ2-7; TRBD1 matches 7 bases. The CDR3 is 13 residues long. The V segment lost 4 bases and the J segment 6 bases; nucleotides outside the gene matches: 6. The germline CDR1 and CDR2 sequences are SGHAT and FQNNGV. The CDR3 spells CASSSGQVLEQYF. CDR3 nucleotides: TGTGCCAGCAGCTCCGGACAGGTACTCGAGCAGTACTTC.

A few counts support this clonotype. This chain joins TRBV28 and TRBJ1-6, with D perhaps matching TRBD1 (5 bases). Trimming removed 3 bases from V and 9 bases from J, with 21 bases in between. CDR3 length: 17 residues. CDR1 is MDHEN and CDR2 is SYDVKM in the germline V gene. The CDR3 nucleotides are TGTGCCAGCAGTTTCACCCCCCAAGGGGCCTGGGGTTCACCCCTCCACTTT. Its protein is CASSFTPQGAWGSPLHF.

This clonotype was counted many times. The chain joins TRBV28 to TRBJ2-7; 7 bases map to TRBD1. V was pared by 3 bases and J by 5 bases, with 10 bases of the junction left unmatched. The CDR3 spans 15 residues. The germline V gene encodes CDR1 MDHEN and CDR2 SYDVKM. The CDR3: CASSFVRKGAHEQYF. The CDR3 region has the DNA TGTGCCAGCAGTTTTGTGAGGAAGGGGGCCCACGAGCAGTACTTC.

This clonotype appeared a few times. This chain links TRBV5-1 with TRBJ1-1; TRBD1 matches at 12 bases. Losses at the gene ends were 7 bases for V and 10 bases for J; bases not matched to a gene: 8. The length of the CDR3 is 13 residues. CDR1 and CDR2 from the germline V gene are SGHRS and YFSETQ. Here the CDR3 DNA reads TGCGCCAGCGGTCCGGGACAGGGGGCATTAGCTTTCTTT. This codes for CASGPGQGALAFF.

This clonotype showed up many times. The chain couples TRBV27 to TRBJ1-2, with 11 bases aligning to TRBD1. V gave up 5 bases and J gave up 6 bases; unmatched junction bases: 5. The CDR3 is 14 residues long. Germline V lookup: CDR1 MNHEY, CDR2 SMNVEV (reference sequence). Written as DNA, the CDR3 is TGTGCCAGCAGTCCCTGGACAGGGGGCAATGGCTACACCTTC. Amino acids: CASSPWTGGNGYTF.

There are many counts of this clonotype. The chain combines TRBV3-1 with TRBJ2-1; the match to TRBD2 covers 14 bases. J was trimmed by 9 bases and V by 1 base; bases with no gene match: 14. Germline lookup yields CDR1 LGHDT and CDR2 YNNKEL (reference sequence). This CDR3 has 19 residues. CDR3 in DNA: TGTGCCAGCAGCCAAGCCAGTCTGGGGACTAGCGGGAGTAGCTCTGAGCAGTTCTTC. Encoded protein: CASSQASLGTSGSSSEQFF.

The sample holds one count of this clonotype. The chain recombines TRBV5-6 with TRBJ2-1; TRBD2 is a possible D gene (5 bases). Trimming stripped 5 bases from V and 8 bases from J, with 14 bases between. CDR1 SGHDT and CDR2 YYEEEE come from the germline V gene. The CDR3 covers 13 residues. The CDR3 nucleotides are TGTGCCAGCAGTGCCTCTAGCTTGGATGAGCAGTTCTTC. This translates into CASSASSLDEQFF. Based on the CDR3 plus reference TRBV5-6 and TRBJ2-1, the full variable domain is DAGVTQSPTHLIKTRGQQVTLRCSPKSGHDTVSWYQQALGQGPQFIFQYYEEEERQRGNFPDRFSGHQFPNYSSELNVNALLLGDSALYLCASSASSLDEQFFGPGTRLTVL.

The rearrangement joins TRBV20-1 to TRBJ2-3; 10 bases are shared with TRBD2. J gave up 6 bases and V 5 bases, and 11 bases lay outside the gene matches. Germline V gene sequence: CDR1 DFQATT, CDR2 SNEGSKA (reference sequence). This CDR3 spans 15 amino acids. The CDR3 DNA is TGCAGTGCTCCCCGGACTAGCGGAGGATCCGATACGCAGTATTTT. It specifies CSAPRTSGGSDTQYF.